Described below is a single T cell receptor beta chain sequence and its context. What it recognizes is unknown. The data derive from a study of blood T cells in healthy people across ages. The V gene lost 3 bases and the J gene lost 4 bases, with 7 bases spanning the gap. The germline gives CDR1 LGHDT, CDR2 YNNKEL (reference sequence). CDR3 length: 12 amino acids. Using a J-beta primer mix together with a sample-barcoded 5' primer, a second PCR was run for roughly 6 to 11 cycles. MiXCR, applied by TCRdb to the 5' RACE reads, yields one record per CDR3 protein. The profile shows 750,000 to 950,000 distinct CDR3 sequences, about 26% of them singletons. Samples had at least 7 million PBMCs isolated from them. Study-wide findings and caveats: Aged donors had fewer naive CD4+ cells and lower diversity than long-lived donors.

A further study also used this sample, focusing on T cells of mothers and their children. According to that study: When the second PCR was run, its M1S primer added sample barcodes and 2-4 random nucleotides. Persisting microchimeric T cell clones went undetected.

This receptor was obtained from a boy aged 5-17 years in good health. Specimen: blood. The V gene is TRBV3-1, the J gene TRBJ2-7; D is uncertain. The chain's CDR3 is CASSHLNYEQYF. In DNA, the CDR3 is TGTGCCAGCAGCCACCTAAATTACGAGCAGTACTTC.